Below, 32 T cell receptor beta chains from the same sample are listed, as sequenced in a study of T cell clonotyping in hematopoietic cell transplantation. Data came from immunoSEQ multiplex PCR; TCRdb stores just in-frame clones and leaves some out. The profile shows approximately 75,000 clones, 90% to 95% of them singletons. Material: peripheral blood mononuclear cells. The receptors were sampled from a man aged 45-65 years in good health. Some clones in this sample may be carry-over from other donors' samples.

The chain carries TRBV7-2 and TRBJ2-7, with 8 bases fitting TRBD2. The CDR3 has 15 amino acids. Unmatched junction bases numbered 4, after V lost 1 base and J lost 2 bases. The germline gives CDR1 SGHTA, CDR2 FQGNSA. The CDR3 is CASSLVLAGTYEQYF. The CDR3 DNA sequence: TGTGCCAGCAGCTTAGTCCTAGCGGGCACCTACGAGCAGTACTTC.

The chain employs TRBV27 and TRBJ2-5; 13 bases are a match to TRBD2. CDR1 and CDR2 (germline): MNHEY, SMNVEV (reference sequence). Losses at the gene ends were 6 bases for V and 11 bases for J; bases not matched to a gene: 15. The CDR3 contains 16 residues. The CDR3 coding sequence is TGTGCCAGCAGCCCTCGAGGCGGGACTAGCGGGATAGAGCAGTACTTC. It is translated as CASSPRGGTSGIEQYF.

CDR3 bases: TGTGCCAGCAGCTCTACGAGCGGGGGGAGCTCCTACAATGAGCAGTTCTTC. Amino acid sequence: CASSSTSGGSSYNEQFF. The chain joins TRBV7-3 to TRBJ2-1; 9 nucleotides line up with TRBD2. The CDR3 is 17 residues long. V gave up 4 bases and J gave up 0 bases; unmatched junction bases: 7. CDR1 and CDR2 from the germline V gene are SGHTA and FQGTGA.

The chain joins TRBV10-3 to TRBJ1-1; no definite D call. V was shortened by 3 bases and J by 1 base, with 18 bases between the two germline ends. This CDR3 has 17 amino acids. Looked up from germline, CDR1 is ENHRY and CDR2 is SYGVKD. The CDR3 reads CAISDTRSGIGNTEAFF. In DNA, the CDR3 is TGTGCCATCAGTGACACACGGAGCGGGATTGGGAACACTGAAGCTTTCTTT.

The V and J genes are TRBV11-2 and TRBJ1-2; D is unclear. The CDR3 extends over 15 amino acids. V was clipped by 3 bases and J by 0 bases, with 11 bases between them. Germline loops: CDR1 SGHAT, CDR2 FQNNGV. CDR3 sequence (DNA): TGTGCCAGCAGCTTCGGCAGGAATTCTAACTATGGCTACACCTTC. It encodes CASSFGRNSNYGYTF.

The chain carries TRBV6-1 and TRBJ2-7, with D possibly being TRBD2 (6 bases). V was clipped by 1 base and J by 4 bases, with 11 bases between them. Germline loops: CDR1 MNHNS, CDR2 SASEGT. CDR3 length: 14 amino acids. In DNA, the CDR3 is TGTGCCAGCAGTGAAGGTGGAGGGCAATACGAGCAGTACTTC. Residues: CASSEGGGQYEQYF.

This clone has only one observation. V gene TRBV2 combines with J gene TRBJ2-1, with 7 bases identical to TRBD2. V dropped 1 base and J dropped 10; count of bases not matched to a gene: 10. CDR3 length equals 15 residues. Germline loops: CDR1 SNHLY, CDR2 FYNNEI. CDR3 region: CASSEGIAGRKEQFF. DNA for the CDR3: TGTGCCAGCAGTGAAGGGATAGCGGGCCGCAAGGAGCAGTTCTTC.

The V call is TRBV2, the J call TRBJ1-2; D not certain. Germline values: CDR1 SNHLY, CDR2 FYNNEI. This CDR3 is 14 amino acids long. The V end lost 6 bases, the J end lost 1 base, and 12 bases lay between the germline ends. The CDR3 DNA reads as TGTGCCAGCAGACCACAGATACTTAACTATGGCTACACCTTC. It codes for CASRPQILNYGYTF. The full variable domain, its missing parts supplied by reference TRBV2 and TRBJ1-2, is EPEVTQTPSHQVTQMGQEVILRCVPISNHLYFYWYRQILGQKVEFLVSFYNNEISEKSEIFDDQFSVERPDGSNFTLKIRSTKLEDSAMYFCASRPQILNYGYTFGSGTRLTVV.

Comments on this clone: At one of its ends the junction is not consistent with the germline gene, which may arise from a read error. This chain joins TRBV7-7 and TRBJ2-5, with 9 bases lining up with TRBD2. There are 14 residues in the CDR3. Germline values: CDR1 SSHAT, CDR2 FNYEAQ (reference sequence). For the CDR3, the DNA is TGTGCTAGCAGCTTAGGGACTAGCAGTGAGACCCAGTACTTC. Translation: CASSLGTSSETQYF.

This clone was observed a few times. The chain uses TRBV2 and TRBJ1-2, with D unclear. The CDR3 spans 13 residues. Trimming stripped 3 bases from V and 2 bases from J, with 7 bases between. The germline CDR1 and CDR2 sequences are SNHLY and FYNNEI. In nucleotides, the CDR3 is TGTGCCAGCAGTGAGACCGTGAACTATGGCTACACCTTC. This gives the protein CASSETVNYGYTF.

V and J are TRBV9 and TRBJ2-1, with 10 positions matching TRBD2. CDR3 length: 17 amino acids. Germline CDR1 is SGDLS and CDR2 is YYNGEE. Trimming removed 3 bases from V and 5 bases from J; junction bases left unmatched: 11. Written as DNA, the CDR3 is TGTGCCAGCAGCGCCAAGCCCGGGACTAGCGCAAACAATGAGCAGTTCTTC. This translates into CASSAKPGTSANNEQFF.

The CDR3, as DNA: TGTGCCAGCAGTTCATACCTAGGGCACTGGAACACTGAAGCTTTCTTT. The encoded protein is CASSSYLGHWNTEAFF. This chain uses TRBV27 with TRBJ1-1; D unclear. The CDR3 runs 16 residues. V was pared by 4 bases and J by 1 base, with 16 bases between. Germline-derived CDR1 and CDR2 are MNHEY and SMNVEV (reference sequence).

The chain links TRBV6-1 to TRBJ1-5; TRBD1 agrees at 8 bases. Per the germline V gene, CDR1 is MNHNS and CDR2 is SASEGT. J lost 7 bases, V lost 7 bases, and 9 bases had no gene match. CDR3 length: 14 amino acids. The CDR3 region is CASTPDRAYQPQHF. The CDR3 nucleotides are TGTGCCAGCACCCCGGACAGGGCGTACCAGCCCCAGCATTTT.

The rearrangement joins TRBV4-2 to TRBJ2-5; the D gene is possibly TRBD2 (6 bases). From germline, CDR1 is LGHNA and CDR2 YNFKEQ. Trimming took 5 bases from V and 1 from J, leaving 14 bases between them. The CDR3 extends over 15 amino acids. CDR3 region: CASSVRDWTQETQYF. The CDR3 nucleotides read TGTGCCAGCAGCGTCCGGGACTGGACCCAAGAGACCCAGTACTTC.

A single count supports this clone. The chain carries TRBV7-2 and TRBJ1-1, with TRBD1 matching over 7 bases. Trimming at V came to 3 bases and at J to 5 bases, leaving 6 bases not matched to a gene. The CDR3 contains 14 residues. Germline V gene sequence: CDR1 SGHTA, CDR2 FQGNSA. The CDR3: CASSFGAGGTEAFF. CDR3 DNA sequence: TGTGCCAGCAGCTTCGGGGCAGGGGGAACTGAAGCTTTCTTT.

The genes are TRBV7-2 and TRBJ1-6; D unclear. Germline CDR1 and CDR2: SGHTA and FQGNSA. The CDR3 loop spans 13 amino acids. V was cut by 2 bases and J by 7 bases, with 6 bases left in between. CDR3 in amino acids: CASSLRSNSPLHF. CDR3 coding DNA: TGTGCCAGCAGCTTACGCTCGAATTCACCCCTCCACTTT.

Comment on this clone: One end of the junction fails to match germline, which may point to a read error. This chain links TRBV19 with TRBJ2-2; 7 positions match TRBD1. Germline assignment: CDR1 LNHDA and CDR2 SQIVND (reference sequence). The CDR3 runs to 17 residues. Written as DNA, the CDR3 is TGTGCCAGTAATATACGGGTGGCAGGGGGAAACACCGGGGAGCTGTTTTTT. Translating it yields CASNIRVAGGNTGELFF.

The chain has TRBV27 and TRBJ2-3; no reliable D call. Deletions cut 2 bases from V and 7 bases from J, with 10 bases between. This CDR3 is 13 amino acids long. From germline, CDR1 is MNHEY and CDR2 SMNVEV (reference sequence). CDR3 in DNA: TGTGCCAGCAGTTTAGGCGCAAGAAATACGCAGTATTTT. Protein sequence: CASSLGARNTQYF.

The V call is TRBV11-2, the J call TRBJ1-2; a possible D gene is TRBD1 (6 bases). Between the trimmed V and J ends, which lost 4 bases and 4 bases, there was a span of 10 bases. The CDR3 runs to 13 residues. Germline CDR1 SGHAT, CDR2 FQNNGV. The CDR3: CASSSQGSYGYTF. The CDR3 bases are TGTGCCAGCAGCTCGCAGGGGAGCTATGGCTACACCTTC.

The genes are TRBV6-4 and TRBJ2-2, with 11 bases fitting TRBD2. The CDR3 loop spans 14 amino acids. Germline V CDR1 and CDR2: MRHNA, SNTAGT. The ends lost 7 bases at V and 7 bases at J; junction bases unmatched: 5. In DNA, the CDR3 is TGTGCCAGCACGAGACTAGCGGGGAACGGGGAGCTGTTTTTT. Its translation is CASTRLAGNGELFF.

This chain connects TRBV5-1 to TRBJ2-2; the D is unclear. V was pared by 2 bases and J by 3 bases, with 5 bases between. This CDR3 has 13 amino acids. Germline V lookup: CDR1 SGHRS, CDR2 YFSETQ. CDR3 nucleotide sequence: TGCGCCAGCAGCTTTCAGTACACCGGGGAGCTGTTTTTT. Translated: CASSFQYTGELFF.

The chain employs TRBV15 and TRBJ2-2; D is perhaps TRBD1 or TRBD2 (5 bases each). The CDR3 spans 17 residues. V lost 0 bases and J 7 bases, leaving 18 bases between the germline ends. Germline-derived CDR1 and CDR2 are LNHNV and YYDKDF (reference sequence). CDR3 coding DNA: TGTGCCACCAGCAGAGATGGGGTCTCAGGGACGTTCGGGGAGCTGTTTTTT. Protein product: CATSRDGVSGTFGELFF.

The V and J genes are TRBV30 and TRBJ1-4; tentative D call: TRBD1 (6 bases). The CDR3 has 14 amino acids. The germline V and J ends were trimmed by 2 bases and 3 bases, with 10 bases remaining between them. Per the germline V gene, CDR1 is GTSNPN and CDR2 is SVGIG (reference sequence). In nucleotides, the CDR3 is TGTGCCTGGAGTAGGGGGGGAGCTAATGAAAAACTGTTTTTT. It is translated as CAWSRGGANEKLFF.

The chain couples TRBV2 to TRBJ1-1, with TRBD1 as a possible D gene (6 bases). Deletions cut 7 bases from V and 4 bases from J, with 22 bases between. Germline CDR1 SNHLY, CDR2 FYNNEI. CDR3 length: 16 amino acids. The CDR3 nucleotides are TGTGCCAGCACCCACCCCGGGGGAGGGGGGACCACTGAAGCTTTCTTT. It is translated as CASTHPGGGGTTEAFF. The entire variable domain, with the rest obtained from reference TRBV2 and TRBJ1-1, is as follows: EPEVTQTPSHQVTQMGQEVILRCVPISNHLYFYWYRQILGQKVEFLVSFYNNEISEKSEIFDDQFSVERPDGSNFTLKIRSTKLEDSAMYFCASTHPGGGGTTEAFFGQGTRLTVV.

The chain links TRBV2 to TRBJ2-7; TRBD2 agrees at 8 bases. Per germline, CDR1 SNHLY and CDR2 FYNNEI. The J segment lost 6 bases and the V segment lost 2 bases, leaving 0 bases of the junction unmatched. The CDR3 length is 12 residues. Here the CDR3 reads CASSERGGEQYF. The CDR3 DNA follows: TGTGCCAGCAGTGAACGGGGGGGCGAGCAGTACTTC.

This chain uses TRBV6-1 with TRBJ2-7; 8 nucleotides align to TRBD1. V lost 8 bases, J lost 2 bases, and 8 bases stayed unmatched. The CDR3 runs to 14 residues. Looked up from germline, CDR1 is MNHNS and CDR2 is SASEGT. CDR3 nucleotide sequence: TGTGCCAGCGACAGGGGACAGCGAGCCTACGAGCAGTACTTC. This sequence encodes CASDRGQRAYEQYF.

The J gene is TRBJ1-1, the V gene TRBV19; perhaps TRBD1 as D (6 bases). Germline V gene sequence: CDR1 LNHDA, CDR2 SQIVND (reference sequence). With 5 bases removed from V and 0 bases from J, the gap between germline ends came to 10 bases. CDR3 length equals 14 residues. This CDR3 reads CASSLTGLNTEAFF. CDR3 coding DNA: TGTGCCAGTAGTTTGACAGGTCTGAACACTGAAGCTTTCTTT.

CDR3 DNA sequence: TGTGCCTGGAGTGTGCGGCTAGCGCGGAATGAGCAGTTCTTC. It specifies CAWSVRLARNEQFF. The rearrangement uses TRBV30 and TRBJ2-1, with a weak D call TRBD2 (6 bases). Trimming removed 0 bases at V and 7 bases at J, with 13 bases between. Germline loops: CDR1 GTSNPN, CDR2 SVGIG (reference sequence). CDR3 size: 14 residues. The whole variable domain, remainder taken from reference TRBV30 and TRBJ2-1, is SQTIHQWPATLVQPVGSPLSLECTVEGTSNPNLYWYRQAAGRGLQLLFYSVGIGQISSEVPQNLSASRPQDRQFILSSKKLLLSDSGFYLCAWSVRLARNEQFFGPGTRLTVL.

The V and J genes are TRBV5-6 and TRBJ2-7; D unclear. The CDR3 is made up of 15 amino acids. Germline V CDR1 and CDR2: SGHDT, YYEEEE. The V end was cut by 0 bases, the J end by 0 bases, with 10 bases between. This chain's CDR3 is CASSLVGASSYEQYF. The CDR3 coding sequence is TGTGCCAGCAGCTTGGTTGGTGCAAGCTCCTACGAGCAGTACTTC.

The chain has TRBV5-1 and TRBJ1-2; D uncertain. Trimming took off 0 bases at V and 4 bases at J, with 7 bases between the two ends. The CDR3 runs to 13 residues. Germline V gene lookup returns CDR1 SGHRS and CDR2 YFSETQ. The CDR3 DNA sequence: TGCGCCAGCAGCTTGGAGGGCGTCTATGGCTACACCTTC. This sequence encodes CASSLEGVYGYTF.

V and J are TRBV6-5 and TRBJ2-7; 7 bases align to TRBD1. Germline CDR1 and CDR2: MNHEY and SVGAGI. This CDR3 is 13 amino acids long. J was trimmed by 6 bases and V by 6 bases; bases with no gene match: 8. The CDR3, as DNA: TGTGCCAGCAGGTTCGACAGGGTGGGCGAGCAGTACTTC. This translates into CASRFDRVGEQYF.

The rearrangement links TRBV5-1 to TRBJ1-1, with D possibly being TRBD1 (6 bases). Germline loops: CDR1 SGHRS, CDR2 YFSETQ. The V end lost 5 bases, the J end lost 2 bases, and 10 bases lay between the germline ends. This CDR3 contains 13 residues. CDR3 loop: CASRVDSNTEAFF. The CDR3 DNA reads TGCGCCAGCAGAGTGGACAGCAACACTGAAGCTTTCTTT.